This T cell receptor beta chain comes out of a study of blood T cells in healthy people across ages. The study's findings and limits: With donor CMV status unknown, expanded clonotype changes were possibly confounded.

Germline loops: CDR1 SQVTM, CDR2 ANQGSEA. This CDR3 is 12 amino acids long. V dropped 6 bases and J dropped 2; count of bases not matched to a gene: 1. PBMCs, at least 6 million per sample, were isolated. The extraction recovered at least 5.5 micrograms of total RNA per sample. This clonotype was recorded many times. The antigen remains undetermined. A second about 7 to 11 cycle PCR used barcoded and J-beta primers. Carrying 12 random nucleotides, a template-switch adaptor labeled each individual cDNA molecule. TCRdb re-called the 5' RACE reads through MiXCR, storing one row per CDR3 protein. Here the sample spans fewer than 2 million distinct CDR3 sequences, more than 35% being singletons.

Sequencing was carried out using blood. The sequence was obtained from a human donor in good health. The J gene is TRBJ1-2, the V gene TRBV29-1; TRBD1 matches at 9 bases. The CDR3 loop is CSVDRGNYGYTF. The CDR3 DNA reads as TGCAGCGTGGACAGGGGCAACTATGGCTACACCTTC.